The 2 T cell receptor beta chains presented below share a single source sample, sequenced in a study of blood T cell repertoires in COVID-19. Generated by immunoSEQ multiplex PCR, the TCRdb table keeps only in-frame clones and is missing some. The sample contains 270,000 or so clones, 65% to 90% of which appear only once. The specimen was peripheral blood. These receptors all come from a human donor in a cohort sampled during active COVID-19.

The rearrangement uses TRBV3-1 (or the pseudogene TRBV3-2) and TRBJ2-5; no reliable D call. The CDR3 extends over 13 amino acids. Trimming shortened V by 2 bases and J by 4 bases, and 8 bases separated the two germline ends. Germline CDR1 reads LGHDT; CDR2 reads YNNKEL (reference sequence). In DNA, the CDR3 is TGTGCCAGCAGCCAAACTCTTAGAGAGACCCAGTACTTC. This translates into CASSQTLRETQYF.

The chain uses TRBV19 and TRBJ2-7, with 11 bases fitting TRBD2. Germline CDR1 is LNHDA and CDR2 is SQIVND (reference sequence). This CDR3 is 15 amino acids long. Trimming took 6 bases from V and 4 from J; bases not matched to a gene: 8. CDR3 in DNA: TGTGCCAGTAGAGATGTAGCGGGAGGGGTTTACGAGCAGTACTTC. This codes for CASRDVAGGVYEQYF. The complete variable domain, with remaining parts taken from reference TRBV19 and TRBJ2-7, reads DGGITQSPKYLFRKEGQNVTLSCEQNLNHDAMYWYRQDPGQGLRLIYYSQIVNDFQKGDIAEGYSVSREKKESFPLTVTSAQKNPTAFYLCASRDVAGGVYEQYFGPGTRLTVT.